The clone carrying this T cell receptor beta chain was counted ten times or more. Its antigen is unknown. The sequence runs out 3 residues before the end of the CDR3; the remainder is reconstructed from the germline J gene. V was pared by 4 bases and J by 6 bases, with 6 bases of the junction left unmatched. CDR1 is LGHDT and CDR2 is YNNKEL in the germline V gene (reference sequence). The CDR3 has 17 amino acids. Both groups were predominantly of Caucasian heritage. Heparinized whole blood, about 5 to 8.5 ml, came from each donor. The data were produced by immunoSEQ multiplex PCR, yet TCRdb's version contains in-frame clones alone and is incomplete. The sample is made up of about 52,000 clones, none counted only once. This sample stems from a study of T cell clonality in common variable immunodeficiency. Points from the study as a whole: CVID subjects had higher TCRbeta clonality than healthy controls, most marked in about a third.

The rearrangement joins TRBV3-1 (or the pseudogene TRBV3-2) to TRBJ2-2, with 15 bases fitting TRBD2. The sequencing sample was made of peripheral blood mononuclear cells. The clonotype was recovered from a person between 18 and 69 years old in good health. The covered CDR3 bases are TGTGCCAGCAGCCTCCCCGGACTAGCGGGAGGGCCCGGGGAG. Translated, it gives CASSLPGLAGGPGE. The full CDR3 sequence reads CASSLPGLAGGPGELFF.